This record concerns one T cell receptor beta chain sequence. The data are from a study of blood T cell repertoires in COVID-19. On the study more broadly: Samples came from the United States, Italy and Spain, spanning acute and convalescent COVID-19. The analysed material was cDNA or gDNA that came from T cells, B-cell-depleted T cells, or PBMCs.

Germline V gene data show CDR1 as LNHDA and CDR2 as SQIVND (reference sequence). CDR3 length: 14 amino acids. Trimming cost V 9 bases and J 5 bases; bases outside gene matches: 10. Authors' analysis steps: Reference gene primer amplification in the assay estimated nucleated cell counts. The data were produced by immunoSEQ multiplex PCR, yet TCRdb's version contains in-frame clones alone and is incomplete. The D gene and trimming were derived from the DNA, and the V and J assignments and clone size from that table. The repertoire holds about 360,000 clones, with around nine tenths as singletons. The receptor comes from a human donor in a cohort sampled during active COVID-19. The gene calls are TRBV19 and TRBJ1-5, with 7 bases lining up with TRBD1. Input material: peripheral blood. This CDR3 is CASDDRERDQPQHF. The CDR3 region has the DNA TGTGCCAGCGACGACAGGGAAAGGGATCAGCCCCAGCATTTT.